Listed here are 32 T cell receptor beta chains from one sample, sequenced in a study of T cell repertoires in cytomegalovirus infection. TCRdb recomputed calls from the reads with MiXCR, one row per CDR3 protein. Counted here are some 240,000 distinct CDR3 sequences, more than 15% occurring once; the ten biggest clones make up around half. Sequenced sample: CD8+ T cells from PBMCs. All receptors come from a human donor in good health (CMV status not recorded). Some clones in this sample may be carry-over from other donors' samples.

This clonotype was counted ten times or more. Mismatch with germline at one junction end may stem from a read error. The V gene is TRBV7-6, the J gene TRBJ2-1, with 12 positions matching TRBD2. Germline values: CDR1 SGHVS, CDR2 FNYEAQ. The CDR3 runs to 14 residues. DNA of the CDR3: TGTGCCAGCAGCCTAGCGGGGGGGCTCAATGAGCAGTTCTTC. Protein sequence: CASSLAGGLNEQFF.

The V call is TRBV10-3, the J call TRBJ2-7; 8 bases agree with TRBD1. The CDR3 runs 15 residues. Germline CDR1 is ENHRY and CDR2 is SYGVKD. The V and J ends lost 3 bases and 4 bases, in that order; junction bases with no gene match: 8. This chain's CDR3 is CAISEVRGPIYEQYF. CDR3 bases: TGTGCCATCAGTGAAGTCAGGGGGCCCATTTACGAGCAGTACTTC.

The chain joins TRBV28 to TRBJ2-3, with D unresolved. Trimming removed 3 bases from V and 0 bases from J, with 10 bases in between. The CDR3 spans 15 residues. In germline, CDR1 is MDHEN, CDR2 SYDVKM. In DNA, the CDR3 is TGTGCCAGCAGTTTGGATGGTGCTAGCACAGATACGCAGTATTTT. Encoded protein: CASSLDGASTDTQYF.

This clonotype has at least ten counts. The chain couples TRBV7-8 to TRBJ2-6; tentatively, D is TRBD1 (6 bases). V lost 5 bases to trimming and J lost 6 bases, with 26 bases between them. The V gene's germline CDR1 is SGHVS and CDR2 FQNEAQ. This CDR3 comprises 19 residues. CDR3 DNA: TGTGCCAGCAGCGGAAGAGGGGACACGTTCGACCCATCGGCCAACGTCCTGACTTTC. It yields the protein CASSGRGDTFDPSANVLTF.

The V gene is TRBV4-1, the J gene TRBJ2-1, with D perhaps given as TRBD1 or TRBD2 (5 bases each). Germline CDR1 is MGHRA and CDR2 is YSYEKL. V lost 0 bases to trimming and J lost 7 bases, with 7 bases between them. The CDR3 is made up of 13 amino acids. The CDR3 coding sequence is TGCGCCAGCAGCCAAGAGAGGGGTAATGAGCAGTTCTTC. Its protein is CASSQERGNEQFF.

This clonotype was seen a handful of times. The chain carries TRBV2 and TRBJ1-5; 8 bases agree with TRBD1. The germline V gene has CDR1 SNHLY and CDR2 FYNNEI. J was trimmed by 7 bases and V by 5 bases; bases with no gene match: 7. The CDR3 has 14 amino acids. The CDR3 DNA reads as TGTGCCAGCAGTTTGGGGACAGGTCAACAGCCCCAGCATTTT. Protein: CASSLGTGQQPQHF.

The table lists this clonotype with many counts. This sequence joins TRBV2 and TRBJ2-5; 7 positions match TRBD1. Germline assignment: CDR1 SNHLY and CDR2 FYNNEI. V lost 5 bases to trimming and J lost 5 bases; unmatched junction nucleotides: 11. The CDR3 length is 15 residues. The CDR3 spells CASSPDRDPGETQYF. The DNA for the CDR3 is TGTGCCAGCAGTCCTGACAGGGACCCAGGGGAGACCCAGTACTTC.

This clonotype showed up just a few times. V gene TRBV7-9 combines with J gene TRBJ2-7; D call uncertain. This CDR3 is built from 16 residues. CDR1 SEHNR and CDR2 FQNEAQ come from the germline V gene (reference sequence). The ends were cut back, 5 bases at V and 1 base at J, with 18 bases in the middle. In DNA, the CDR3 is TGTGCCAGCAGCCCGGTTTTGGCGGTTGGGTCCTACGAGCAGTACTTC. Residues: CASSPVLAVGSYEQYF.

The CDR3: CASSLYGGYEQYF. The CDR3 region has the DNA TGTGCCAGCAGTTTATACGGGGGTTACGAGCAGTACTTC. This sequence joins TRBV27 and TRBJ2-7; TRBD2 might be the D (6 bases). This CDR3 has 13 amino acids. Per germline, CDR1 MNHEY and CDR2 SMNVEV (reference sequence). The ends were cut back, 1 base at V and 4 bases at J, with 8 bases in the middle.

This clonotype was counted only a few times. The junction and the germline gene differ at one end; a read error may be behind it. The gene calls are TRBV7-7 and TRBJ2-5; D is uncertain. The germline gives CDR1 SSHAT, CDR2 FNYEAQ (reference sequence). The CDR3 has 8 residues. The CDR3 coding sequence is TGTGCTAGCAGCTTAACATACTTC. It is translated as CASSLTYF.

The genes are TRBV19 and TRBJ1-1, with D hard to call. V lost 3 bases to trimming and J lost 5 bases, with 10 bases between them. Germline V gene data show CDR1 as LNHDA and CDR2 as SQIVND (reference sequence). The CDR3 has 13 amino acids. The chain's CDR3 is CASSIGVGTEAFF. The DNA for the CDR3 is TGTGCCAGTAGTATCGGGGTAGGAACTGAAGCTTTCTTT.

The chain recombines TRBV28 with TRBJ1-2, with unresolved D. V lost 5 bases to trimming and J lost 8 bases, with 18 bases between them. CDR3 size: 14 residues. From germline, CDR1 is MDHEN and CDR2 SYDVKM. DNA of the CDR3: TGTGCCAGCAGTCCCCCGCTTGAGGGTCGCGGCTACACCTTC. This encodes CASSPPLEGRGYTF.

This clonotype showed up just a few times. The chain recombines TRBV6-1 with TRBJ1-3; D is unclear. The CDR3 is 15 residues long. The V gene's germline CDR1 is MNHNS and CDR2 SASEGT. V gave up 3 bases and J gave up 1 base, with 10 bases separating them. The CDR3 region has the DNA TGTGCCAGCAGTGAGTCCCGGGGTTCTGGAAACACCATATATTTT. It yields the protein CASSESRGSGNTIYF.

At least ten counts were recorded for this clonotype. The rearrangement joins TRBV29-1 to TRBJ2-5; the D is unclear. V lost 0 bases to trimming and J lost 5 bases, with 10 bases between them. Germline V gives CDR1 SQVTM, CDR2 ANQGSEA. The CDR3 consists of 13 residues. CDR3 in DNA: TGCAGCGTTGAAGAATTCAGTTCGGAGACCCAGTACTTC. This encodes CSVEEFSSETQYF.

The V call is TRBV29-1, the J call TRBJ1-1; D is possibly TRBD1 (6 bases). CDR3 size: 14 residues. Germline values: CDR1 SQVTM, CDR2 ANQGSEA. V lost 7 bases and J lost 4, with 19 bases in between. In nucleotides, the CDR3 is TGCAGCGCCACCGAGGAGGGGGGAGGCACTGAAGCTTTCTTT. As protein: CSATEEGGGTEAFF.

This clonotype was seen repeatedly, ten times or more. J is TRBJ2-2 and V is TRBV7-2; no clear D. V was clipped by 5 bases and J by 4 bases, with 8 bases between them. Germline-derived CDR1 and CDR2 are SGHTA and FQGNSA. The CDR3 is 13 amino acids. The CDR3 loop reads CASSPTGTGELFF. CDR3 nucleotide sequence: TGTGCCAGCAGCCCCACCGGCACCGGGGAGCTGTTTTTT. The variable domain in full, with the rest retrieved from reference TRBV7-2 and TRBJ2-2, is GAGVSQSPSNKVTEKGKDVELRCDPISGHTALYWYRQSLGQGLEFLIYFQGNSAPDKSGLPSDRFSAERTGGSVSTLTIQRTQQEDSAVYLCASSPTGTGELFFGEGSRLTVL.

The sample holds many counts of this clonotype. The CDR3 spells CASSPLFTSGGAEETQYF. The CDR3 DNA follows: TGTGCCAGCAGCCCTCTTTTTACTAGCGGGGGGGCCGAAGAGACCCAGTACTTC. V and J are TRBV7-2 and TRBJ2-5; 13 nucleotides agree with TRBD2. With V trimmed by 5 bases and J by 3 bases, 12 bases remained unmatched. Germline V lookup: CDR1 SGHTA, CDR2 FQGNSA. This CDR3 comprises 18 residues.

This clonotype was seen more than once but under ten times. V gene TRBV19 combines with J gene TRBJ1-1, with TRBD1 as a possible D gene (5 bases). Per the germline V gene, CDR1 is LNHDA and CDR2 is SQIVND (reference sequence). Trimming took off 4 bases at V and 7 bases at J, with 19 bases between the two ends. The CDR3 contains 15 residues. The DNA of the CDR3 is TGTGCCAGTAGTAACTCACAGGAACTCCCCGTTGAAGCTTTCTTT. Translating it yields CASSNSQELPVEAFF.

The J gene is TRBJ2-7, the V gene TRBV7-6; TRBD1 aligns across 7 bases. CDR3 length: 14 residues. Germline loops: CDR1 SGHVS, CDR2 FNYEAQ. Trimming cost V 7 bases and J 5 bases; bases outside gene matches: 11. For the CDR3, the DNA is TGTGCCAGCACAGCCGGGACAGAGGGCGACGAGCAGTACTTC. Its translation is CASTAGTEGDEQYF. The whole variable domain, filled in from reference TRBV7-6 and TRBJ2-7, reads GAGVSQSPRYKVTKRGQDVALRCDPISGHVSLYWYRQALGQGPEFLTYFNYEAQQDKSGLPNDRFSAERPEGSISTLTIQRTEQRDSAMYRCASTAGTEGDEQYFGPGTRLTVT.

The chain has TRBV25-1 and TRBJ1-2, with D unclear. The CDR3 has 14 residues. V gave up 1 base and J gave up 2 bases, with 8 bases separating them. In germline, CDR1 is MGHDK, CDR2 SYGVNS. CDR3 protein: CASSEFSENYGYTF. DNA of the CDR3: TGTGCCAGCAGTGAATTCTCCGAAAACTATGGCTACACCTTC.

The chain combines TRBV19 with TRBJ2-5; 7 bases are shared with TRBD2. This CDR3 comprises 15 residues. The trim removed 6 bases at V and 2 bases at J, leaving 9 bases unmatched. From germline, CDR1 is LNHDA and CDR2 SQIVND (reference sequence). In nucleotides, the CDR3 is TGTGCCAGTAGGGTTACGGGGGGAGGTCAAGAGACCCAGTACTTC. Its protein is CASRVTGGGQETQYF.

This clonotype was counted only a few times. The gene calls are TRBV7-3 and TRBJ1-2; D is perhaps TRBD1 (5 bases). V was shortened by 1 base and J by 4 bases, with 13 bases between the two germline ends. The germline V gene has CDR1 SGHTA and CDR2 FQGTGA. The CDR3 runs 15 residues. For the CDR3, the DNA is TGTGCCAGCAGCTTAATTCCAGGGAATCCCTATGGCTACACCTTC. This sequence encodes CASSLIPGNPYGYTF.

V is TRBV19 and J is TRBJ2-7, with D perhaps being TRBD1 or TRBD2 (5 bases each). V lost 5 bases to trimming and J lost 2 bases, with 13 bases between them. There are 14 residues in the CDR3. Germline V gene lookup returns CDR1 LNHDA and CDR2 SQIVND (reference sequence). This chain's CDR3 is CASSLGEGPYEQYF. The CDR3 DNA reads TGTGCCAGTAGTTTGGGCGAGGGGCCCTACGAGCAGTACTTC.

The V call is TRBV7-8, the J call TRBJ2-5; 9 nucleotides align to TRBD1. CDR3 size: 15 residues. CDR1 and CDR2 (germline): SGHVS, FQNEAQ. The V and J ends lost 8 bases and 5 bases, in that order; junction bases with no gene match: 12. The CDR3 DNA follows: TGTGCCAGCGGCGCCCAACAGGGGGCGCCGGAGACCCAGTACTTC. Translated, it gives CASGAQQGAPETQYF.

The V and J genes are TRBV20-1 and TRBJ2-7, with TRBD2 matching over 7 bases. The CDR3 length is 16 residues. In germline, CDR1 is DFQATT, CDR2 SNEGSKA (reference sequence). V lost 3 bases to trimming and J lost 2 bases; unmatched junction nucleotides: 13. The CDR3 nucleotides read TGCAGTGCTAGTCCCCCCGTCCCTAGCGGTACCTACGAGCAGTACTTC. Amino acids: CSASPPVPSGTYEQYF.

The chain has TRBV7-8 and TRBJ2-7; TRBD2 matches at 11 bases. Germline V gene sequence: CDR1 SGHVS, CDR2 FQNEAQ. The V segment lost 3 bases and the J segment 2 bases; nucleotides outside the gene matches: 24. The CDR3 runs to 22 residues. CDR3 bases: TGTGCCAGCAGCTTGGGATTATGGGGTATTGGGTTTATTAGCGGGGGGGCCTACGAGCAGTACTTC. This gives the protein CASSLGLWGIGFISGGAYEQYF.

The chain carries TRBV6-1 and TRBJ2-7; 9 nucleotides align to TRBD1. The V gene end was trimmed by 5 bases and the J gene end by 5 bases; junction bases not matched to a gene: 10. CDR1 MNHNS and CDR2 SASEGT come from the germline V gene. The CDR3 sequence is 15 residues long. CDR3 protein: CASSYGRQGVHEQYF. The CDR3 DNA is TGTGCCAGCAGTTACGGAAGACAGGGGGTCCACGAGCAGTACTTC.

As concerns this clonotype: A junction boundary mismatches the germline segment, possibly from a read error. The gene calls are TRBV12-3 or TRBV12-4 and TRBJ1-1; 8 bases align to TRBD1. The CDR3 is made up of 15 amino acids. DNA for the CDR3: TGTGCCAGCAGCCCCTCCAGGGGGCTTGAGACTGACGCTTTCTTT. Its protein product is CASSPSRGLETDAFF.

The sample holds a few counts of this clonotype. The chain combines TRBV12-3 or TRBV12-4 with TRBJ1-1, with D possibly TRBD1 on 6 matching bases. The V and J ends lost 2 bases and 11 bases respectively, with 24 bases between them. The CDR3 loop spans 16 amino acids. CDR3 amino acids: CASSLTPLFGGQGAFF. CDR3 bases: TGTGCCAGCAGTTTAACCCCACTGTTCGGGGGCCAGGGTGCTTTCTTT.

The rearrangement joins TRBV27 to TRBJ2-7; 9 nucleotides align to TRBD1. This CDR3 is built from 14 residues. V lost 6 bases, J lost 5 bases, and 8 bases stayed unmatched. CDR1 is MNHEY and CDR2 is SMNVEV in the germline V gene (reference sequence). The CDR3 is CASSLRDRVDEQYF. As DNA, the CDR3 is TGTGCCAGCAGCTTAAGGGACAGGGTCGACGAGCAGTACTTC.

This clonotype was observed many times. The genes are TRBV12-3 or TRBV12-4 and TRBJ1-4; weak D call: TRBD1 (6 bases). This CDR3 spans 13 amino acids. Trimming pared 6 bases from V and 4 bases from J, leaving 9 bases between. The CDR3 is CASRTGDNEKLFF. Here the CDR3 DNA reads TGTGCCAGCAGGACAGGAGATAATGAAAAACTGTTTTTT.

In its sample, this clonotype was seen a few times. V usage is TRBV14 and J usage is TRBJ2-7; TRBD1 or TRBD2 may be the D gene (5 bases each). V lost 4 bases and J 7 bases, leaving 17 bases between the germline ends. The germline V gene encodes CDR1 SGHDN and CDR2 FVKESK. The CDR3 covers 14 residues. The chain's CDR3 is CASSPRDVRWEQYF. CDR3 nucleotide sequence: TGTGCCAGCAGCCCACGGGACGTACGGTGGGAGCAGTACTTC.